The source of this TCR beta chain is a study of blood T cells in healthy people across ages. V was clipped by 8 bases and J by 3 bases, with 19 bases between them. The CDR3 covers 16 residues. From germline, CDR1 is MGHRA and CDR2 YSYEKL. Notes on this clonotype: Its antigen is still unknown.

Findings of the study overall: Reliance upon unsorted PBMCs precluded definitive naive versus antigen-experienced comparison. Diversity of TCR beta per million T cells declined in a roughly linear way with age.

A second PCR of 7 to 11 cycles used a sample-barcoded 5' primer and a J-beta primer mix. TCRdb analysed the 5' RACE reads with MiXCR anew, one entry per CDR3 protein. The table has about 1.5 million distinct CDR3 sequences, under 55% seen once. The clonotype comes from a woman aged 18 to 35 in good health. V is TRBV4-1 and J is TRBJ2-2; weak D call: TRBD2 (6 bases). Sequencing was performed on blood. The CDR3 coding sequence is TGCGCCAGCGCCCAAGTACGGGGGATGCACACCGGGGAGCTGTTTTTT. Its translation: CASAQVRGMHTGELFF.